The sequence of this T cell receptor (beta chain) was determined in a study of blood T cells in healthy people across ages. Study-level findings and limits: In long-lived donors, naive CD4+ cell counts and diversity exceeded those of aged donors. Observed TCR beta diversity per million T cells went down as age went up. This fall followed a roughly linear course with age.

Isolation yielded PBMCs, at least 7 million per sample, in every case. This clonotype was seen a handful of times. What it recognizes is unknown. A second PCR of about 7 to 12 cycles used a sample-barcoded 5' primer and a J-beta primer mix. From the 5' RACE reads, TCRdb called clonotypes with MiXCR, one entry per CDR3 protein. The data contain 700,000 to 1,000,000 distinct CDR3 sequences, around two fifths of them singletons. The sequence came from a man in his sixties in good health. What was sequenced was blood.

For the CDR3, the DNA is TGTGCCAGCATCGATCCGGGGCTTGCTACGGGCTACACCTTC. The encoded protein is CASIDPGLATGYTF. The gene calls are TRBV6-2 or TRBV6-3 and TRBJ1-2; D possibly corresponds to TRBD1 (5 bases). The germline gives CDR1 MNHEY, CDR2 SVGEGT. Trimming cost V 7 bases and J 8 bases, with 20 bases left between them. The CDR3 contains 14 residues.